The rows below give T cell receptor beta chains drawn from one sample of a study of human thymus T cells. The protocol was immunoSEQ multiplex PCR, while the TCRdb copy is restricted to in-frame clones and leaves out a portion. The data contain roughly 130,000 clones, 90% to 95% of them singletons. Sample: thymus tissue. Receptors originate from a boy in the first two years of life with a congenital heart defect but otherwise immunologically healthy. Both conserved end residues are part of each CDR3. Fields, in order: CDR3 DNA, CDR3 protein, clone size, V gene, D gene, J gene. D genes are given only for firm matches. Rows give clone size only sometimes, using once, few, many, or a class for an expanded clone.

CDR3nt: TGTGCCAGCAGTCTACAATTCAGCTCTGGGGCCAACGTCCTGACTTTC; CDR3aa: CASSLQFSSGANVLTF; abundance: NA; v_gene: TRBV28; d_gene: NA; j_gene: TRBJ2-6
CDR3nt: TGTGCCAGCAGTTTCCCCGACAGGTACTATGGCTACACCTTC; CDR3aa: CASSFPDRYYGYTF; abundance: NA; v_gene: TRBV7-9; d_gene: NA; j_gene: TRBJ1-2
CDR3nt: TGTGCCAGCAGTTTAGGGAGGATCGGCTACACCTTC; CDR3aa: CASSLGRIGYTF; abundance: NA; v_gene: TRBV28; d_gene: NA; j_gene: TRBJ1-2
CDR3nt: TGCAGCGTTGAAGCAATAGGGGGATCAGAGACCCAGTACTTC; CDR3aa: CSVEAIGGSETQYF; abundance: NA; v_gene: TRBV29-1; d_gene: NA; j_gene: TRBJ2-5
CDR3nt: TGTGCCACCGAGGGGGGCGCGAGTACAGATACGCAGTATTTT; CDR3aa: CATEGGASTDTQYF; abundance: NA; v_gene: TRBV10-3; d_gene: NA; j_gene: TRBJ2-3
CDR3nt: TGTGCCAGCTCCCTCACAGGGTTTAATTTGCGGGGCTACACCTTC; CDR3aa: CASSLTGFNLRGYTF; abundance: few; v_gene: TRBV27; d_gene: NA; j_gene: TRBJ1-2
CDR3nt: TGTGCCAGCAGCAAAAGGGGGACGGAAAGCTATAGCAATCAGCCCCAGCATTTT; CDR3aa: CASSKRGTESYSNQPQHF; abundance: NA; v_gene: TRBV21-1; d_gene: NA; j_gene: TRBJ1-5
CDR3nt: TGTGCCAGTAGAAAATGGGGAGGGGGGGCAGCCAAAAACATTCAGTACTTC; CDR3aa: CASRKWGGGAAKNIQYF; abundance: NA; v_gene: TRBV19; d_gene: NA; j_gene: TRBJ2-4
CDR3nt: TGTGCCAGCAGCGCCTCTGGGGCCAACGTCCTGACTTTC; CDR3aa: CASSASGANVLTF; abundance: NA; v_gene: TRBV9; d_gene: NA; j_gene: TRBJ2-6
CDR3nt: TGTGCCAGCAGTCCGCGGGACAGGGGCGAAAAACTGTTTTTT; CDR3aa: CASSPRDRGEKLFF; abundance: once; v_gene: TRBV6-1; d_gene: TRBD1; j_gene: TRBJ1-4
CDR3nt: TGTGCCAGCAGCCGGGGAGGGTCCGCGGGACGGAGAGATTATTCACCCCTCCACTTT; CDR3aa: CASSRGGSAGRRDYSPLHF; abundance: NA; v_gene: TRBV14; d_gene: NA; j_gene: TRBJ1-6
CDR3nt: TGCGCCAGCAGCTTCGGTTCTGGGGCCAACGTCCTGACTTTC; CDR3aa: CASSFGSGANVLTF; abundance: NA; v_gene: TRBV5-1; d_gene: NA; j_gene: TRBJ2-6
CDR3nt: TGTGCCAGCAGTCCATATTACAGGGGCCCTTATGGCTACACCTTC; CDR3aa: CASSPYYRGPYGYTF; abundance: NA; v_gene: TRBV7-2; d_gene: TRBD1; j_gene: TRBJ1-2
CDR3nt: TGTGCCAGCAGCGGCAGGCCAAATGAAAAACTGTTTTTT; CDR3aa: CASSGRPNEKLFF; abundance: NA; v_gene: TRBV2; d_gene: NA; j_gene: TRBJ1-4
CDR3nt: TGCGCCAGCAGCCCCATGGCAGTGAACACTGAAGCTTTCTTT; CDR3aa: CASSPMAVNTEAFF; abundance: NA; v_gene: TRBV4-3; d_gene: NA; j_gene: TRBJ1-1
CDR3nt: TGTGCCAGCAGTGAACGGATGACAGGGACTAACGACACTGAAGCTTTCTTT; CDR3aa: CASSERMTGTNDTEAFF; abundance: NA; v_gene: TRBV6-1; d_gene: TRBD1; j_gene: TRBJ1-1
CDR3nt: TGTGCCAGCAGTCCCACCAACAGGGTGGGACGCTCCTACGAGCAGTACTTC; CDR3aa: CASSPTNRVGRSYEQYF; abundance: NA; v_gene: TRBV28; d_gene: NA; j_gene: TRBJ2-7
CDR3nt: TGTGCCAGCAGTTATTTCCGGGACAGGGTGAACTATGGCTACACCTTC; CDR3aa: CASSYFRDRVNYGYTF; abundance: once; v_gene: TRBV6-5; d_gene: TRBD1; j_gene: TRBJ1-2
CDR3nt: TGTGCCAGCAGCCAAGAAGCAGGGCCTAACAATGAGCAGTTCTTC; CDR3aa: CASSQEAGPNNEQFF; abundance: NA; v_gene: TRBV4-2; d_gene: NA; j_gene: TRBJ2-1
CDR3nt: TGTGCCAGCAGCAACGGGGCGTGGGGCACTGAAGCTTTCTTT; CDR3aa: CASSNGAWGTEAFF; abundance: NA; v_gene: TRBV11-3; d_gene: NA; j_gene: TRBJ1-1
CDR3nt: TGTGCCAGCAGCAAAGACCGCCGCGAGTTCCCCAATGAGCAGTTCTTC; CDR3aa: CASSKDRREFPNEQFF; abundance: NA; v_gene: TRBV7-8; d_gene: NA; j_gene: TRBJ2-1
CDR3nt: TGTGCCAGCAGCTCAAGACTAGCGGGGGGGTGGAGCACAGATACGCAGTATTTT; CDR3aa: CASSSRLAGGWSTDTQYF; abundance: NA; v_gene: TRBV7-6; d_gene: TRBD2; j_gene: TRBJ2-3
CDR3nt: TGTGCCAGCAGTTTATTGGGACGGAGCTACGAGCAGTACTTC; CDR3aa: CASSLLGRSYEQYF; abundance: NA; v_gene: TRBV28; d_gene: NA; j_gene: TRBJ2-7
CDR3nt: TGCGCCAGCAGCCAGTCGTGTGGGGTACGGGAAAAACTGTTTTTT; CDR3aa: CASSQSCGVREKLFF; abundance: NA; v_gene: TRBV4-1; d_gene: NA; j_gene: TRBJ1-4